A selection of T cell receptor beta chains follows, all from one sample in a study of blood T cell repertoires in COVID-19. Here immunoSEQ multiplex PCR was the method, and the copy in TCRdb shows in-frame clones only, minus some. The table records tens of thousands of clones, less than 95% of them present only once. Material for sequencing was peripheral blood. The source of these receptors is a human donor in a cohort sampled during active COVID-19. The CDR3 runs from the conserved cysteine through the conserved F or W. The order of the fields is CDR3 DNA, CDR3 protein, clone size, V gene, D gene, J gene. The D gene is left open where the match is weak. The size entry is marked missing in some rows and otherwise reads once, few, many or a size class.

TGTGCCATCAGTGAGGAGAGATTATACGAGCAGTACTTC	CAISEERLYEQYF	NA	TRBV10-3	NA	TRBJ2-7
TGCGCCAGCAGCGACGGGATGGCTATCCCTTACGAGCAGTACTTC	CASSDGMAIPYEQYF	NA	TRBV5-1	NA	TRBJ2-7
TGCGCCAGCAGCTTGGGAAGCGGGAGTTACGAGCAGTACTTC	CASSLGSGSYEQYF	NA	TRBV5-1	TRBD2	TRBJ2-7
TGTGCCAGCAGCCCCCCAGGCGCAGCAGTTACGCAGTATTTT	CASSPPGAAVTQYF	few	TRBV27	NA	TRBJ2-3
TGTGCCAGCAGCATCACTGACAGGGCCAACGAGCAGTACTTC	CASSITDRANEQYF	once	TRBV6-5	TRBD1	TRBJ2-7
TGTGCCAGCTCACAGGACAGCTTCTACGAGCAGTACTTC	CASSQDSFYEQYF	NA	TRBV18	NA	TRBJ2-7
TGTGCCAGCAGTTTATCCCCGTTGTGGGAGGGCACCGTCGAGCAGTACTTC	CASSLSPLWEGTVEQYF	NA	TRBV28	TRBD2	TRBJ2-7
TGTGCCACCAGACTTCACTCCGGGACTCACCCCTACAATGAGCAGTTCTTC	CATRLHSGTHPYNEQFF	NA	TRBV24-1	NA	TRBJ2-1
TGTGCCAGCAGTTTATCGGTGCGGGGGGCATTTGGCTACACCTTC	CASSLSVRGAFGYTF	once	TRBV27	NA	TRBJ1-2
TGTGCCAGCAGCGTACTGGCAGGGATGGATGTAGATACGCAGTATTTT	CASSVLAGMDVDTQYF	NA	TRBV9	NA	TRBJ2-3